What follows are 19 T cell receptor beta chains derived from one specimen sequenced in a study of T cells in Graves' hyperthyroidism and ophthalmopathy. Regions amplified from RNA transcripts were the TCR beta CDR3 regions. Using the HTBI primer set, a first-round RT-PCR was run on the TCR CDR3. In TCRdb, the multiplex PCR reads were re-called with MiXCR into one record per CDR3 protein. Among over 250,000 distinct CDR3 sequences listed, over 15% were seen once. Sequenced sample: blood. These receptors came from a woman in her sixties or seventies with Graves' ophthalmopathy.

The CDR3 DNA is TGTGCCAGCAGTTACTCGGCGGGGGGGAACACCGGGGAGCTGTTTTTT. Translated: CASSYSAGGNTGELFF. The rearrangement links TRBV6-6 to TRBJ2-2, with 8 nucleotides matching TRBD2. The ends lost 0 bases at V and 1 base at J; junction bases unmatched: 1. CDR1 and CDR2 from the germline V gene are MNHNY and SVGAGI (reference sequence). CDR3 length equals 16 residues.

The V call is TRBV7-2, the J call TRBJ2-1, with 8 bases that match TRBD2. Germline V gene sequence: CDR1 SGHTA, CDR2 FQGNSA. V trimming: 5 bases; J trimming: 9 bases; junction bases outside the gene matches: 3. The CDR3 is made up of 12 amino acids. CDR3 nucleotide sequence: TGTGCCAGCAGCCCGGCGGGGGGTGAGCAGTTCTTC. Residues: CASSPAGGEQFF.

This clonotype was picked up a small number of times. The chain combines TRBV5-4 with TRBJ2-3, with TRBD2 as a possible D gene (7 bases). Germline CDR1 is SGHNT and CDR2 is YYREEE (reference sequence). The V gene lost 0 bases and the J gene lost 5 bases, with 19 bases spanning the gap. CDR3 length: 17 residues. For the CDR3, the DNA is TGTGCCAGCAGCTTGGCTCGACAGGTGGGGGGGGAAGATACGCAGTATTTT. It translates to CASSLARQVGGEDTQYF.

This clonotype has at least ten counts. This chain links TRBV7-2 with TRBJ2-3; tentatively, D is TRBD1 (6 bases). The CDR3 length is 18 residues. V dropped 5 bases and J dropped 1 base, with 22 bases sitting between them. Germline V gene data show CDR1 as SGHTA and CDR2 as FQGNSA. The CDR3 nucleotides read TGTGCCAGCAGCGGTGCCTTAGGGACATTTAAAGGCACAGATACGCAGTATTTT. The encoded protein is CASSGALGTFKGTDTQYF.

This clonotype was picked up a small number of times. The V gene is TRBV14, the J gene TRBJ2-2; D possibly corresponds to TRBD1 (5 bases). The DNA end is more similar to TRBJ1-1, so the J call may be wrong. CDR3 length equals 13 residues. Germline assignment: CDR1 SGHDN and CDR2 FVKESK. CDR3 amino acids: CASSLNGLGGAFF. In DNA form, the CDR3 reads TGTGCCAGCAGCTTGAATGGGCTTGGGGGAGCTTTCTTT.

The chain carries TRBV20-1 and TRBJ2-7; D may be TRBD1 or TRBD2 (6 bases each). Germline V gene data show CDR1 as DFQATT and CDR2 as SNEGSKA (reference sequence). The CDR3 runs to 10 residues. This CDR3 reads CSGGAYEQYF. The CDR3 nucleotides are TGCAGCGGGGGCGCCTACGAGCAGTACTTC.

This clonotype showed up just a few times. This chain joins TRBV4-2 and TRBJ1-2; tentatively, D is TRBD1 (6 bases). CDR1 is LGHNA, CDR2 YNFKEQ, per germline. Trimming removed 6 bases at V and 0 bases at J, with 14 bases between. The CDR3 runs 15 residues. CDR3 coding DNA: TGTGCCAGCAGACAAACCGGGACAACTAACTATGGCTACACCTTC. The encoded protein is CASRQTGTTNYGYTF.

The V call is TRBV6-1, the J call TRBJ2-1; possible D gene TRBD1, 6 bases. Germline-derived CDR1 and CDR2 are MNHNS and SASEGT. V shed 7 bases and J shed 4 bases, with 11 bases lying between them. The CDR3 totals 13 residues. The CDR3 region has the DNA TGTGCCAGCACCAGGGGTACGTACAATGAGCAGTTCTTC. Translated: CASTRGTYNEQFF.

This clonotype was detected ten times or more. V gene TRBV9 combines with J gene TRBJ1-6; D call uncertain. This CDR3 comprises 14 residues. The germline V gene has CDR1 SGDLS and CDR2 YYNGEE. Trimming shortened V by 2 bases and J by 8 bases, and 11 bases separated the two germline ends. The CDR3 loop reads CASSVDPLDSPLHF. The CDR3 DNA reads as TGTGCCAGCAGCGTTGATCCCCTTGATTCACCCCTCCACTTT.

V usage is TRBV6-1 and J usage is TRBJ2-4, with 13 bases lining up with TRBD2. CDR3 length: 18 amino acids. The junction had 8 bases not matched to a gene; V was cut back by 6 bases and J by 0 bases. Germline assignment: CDR1 MNHNS and CDR2 SASEGT. The CDR3 region is CASRPGTSGDLAKNIQYF. As DNA, the CDR3 is TGTGCCAGCAGACCCGGGACTAGCGGGGATCTAGCCAAAAACATTCAGTACTTC.

This clonotype was observed a single time. CDR3 bases: TGTGCCACCCGGAAGGGGGCGTTCGCAGATACGCAGTATTTT. Amino acid sequence: CATRKGAFADTQYF. The chain carries TRBV19 and TRBJ2-3; the match to TRBD1 covers 7 bases. This CDR3 has 14 amino acids. Per the germline V gene, CDR1 is LNHDA and CDR2 is SQIVND (reference sequence). The ends lost 10 bases at V and 4 bases at J; junction bases unmatched: 11.

This clonotype turned up a few times. The CDR3 loop is CASSLFGMSYGNTIYF. The CDR3 DNA sequence: TGTGCCAGCAGCTTATTCGGGATGAGTTACGGAAACACCATATATTTT. J is TRBJ1-3 and V is TRBV7-2; D is ambiguous. This CDR3 is built from 16 residues. V shed 2 bases and J shed 4 bases, with 15 bases lying between them. Germline V gene lookup returns CDR1 SGHTA and CDR2 FQGNSA.

This clonotype was counted many times. The CDR3 spells CASSLEGVYGYTF. The CDR3 DNA is TGTGCCAGCAGTTTAGAGGGAGTCTATGGCTACACCTTC. The V call is TRBV27, the J call TRBJ1-2; D ambiguous. The length of the CDR3 is 13 residues. Germline V gene data show CDR1 as MNHEY and CDR2 as SMNVEV (reference sequence). The V end was cut by 2 bases, the J end by 4 bases, with 8 bases between.

In this sample, this clonotype turned up once. The chain joins TRBV20-1 to TRBJ1-1; tentative D call: TRBD1 (6 bases). V shed 0 bases and J shed 5 bases, with 10 bases lying between them. The CDR3 spans 13 residues. The germline gives CDR1 DFQATT, CDR2 SNEGSKA (reference sequence). Here the CDR3 DNA reads TGCAGTGCTAGAGATCCACAGGGTACTGAAGCTTTCTTT. The encoded protein is CSARDPQGTEAFF.

The chain employs TRBV12-3 or TRBV12-4 and TRBJ2-7; D is tentatively TRBD1 or TRBD2 (5 bases each). The CDR3 contains 13 residues. The V gene lost 1 base and the J gene lost 5 bases, with 9 bases spanning the gap. The CDR3 bases are TGTGCCAGCAGTTTAGATTGGGGGAACGAGCAGTACTTC. Amino acid sequence: CASSLDWGNEQYF.

This chain links TRBV4-2 with TRBJ2-3, with TRBD2 matching 7 bases. This CDR3 comprises 18 residues. V dropped 4 bases and J dropped 4; count of bases not matched to a gene: 17. CDR1 and CDR2 (germline): LGHNA, YNFKEQ. In nucleotides, the CDR3 is TGTGCCAGCAGCCTTATACATGCTGGCGGGGGTGGAGCAGATACGCAGTATTTT. Translation: CASSLIHAGGGGADTQYF.

This clonotype was detected many times. The chain uses TRBV7-2 and TRBJ1-1, with TRBD1 identical over 8 bases. This CDR3 is built from 13 residues. J gave up 8 bases and V 5 bases, and 7 bases lay outside the gene matches. The germline V gene encodes CDR1 SGHTA and CDR2 FQGNSA. As DNA, the CDR3 is TGTGCCAGCAGCGACTGGACAGGGCGAGAAGCTTTCTTT. It yields the protein CASSDWTGREAFF.

This clonotype came up many times. The V gene is TRBV12-3 or TRBV12-4, the J gene TRBJ1-2, with D possibly being TRBD1 (6 bases). Trimming removed 6 bases at V and 3 bases at J, with 14 bases between. The CDR3 covers 14 residues. The CDR3 DNA reads as TGTGCCAGCAGATACGGGGGCTGGGACTATGGCTACACCTTC. Translation: CASRYGGWDYGYTF.

Ten or more counts support this clonotype. This rearrangement joins TRBV7-9 to TRBJ2-7; 8 bases map to TRBD1. This CDR3 contains 15 residues. Germline V CDR1 and CDR2: SEHNR, FQNEAQ (reference sequence). V lost 5 bases to trimming and J lost 5 bases; unmatched junction nucleotides: 11. In DNA form, the CDR3 reads TGTGCCAGCAGCCTCTGGACAGGGACTCTCCACGAGCAGTACTTC. Its translation is CASSLWTGTLHEQYF.